The T cell receptor (beta chain) described here comes from a study of blood T cell repertoires in COVID-19. Study-level information: COVID-19 samples from acute and convalescent phases originated in the United States, Italy and Spain.

This clone was counted once. Original processing methods: The authors estimated nucleated cell counts from reference gene primer amplification. This table comes from immunoSEQ multiplex PCR, and its TCRdb copy is limited to in-frame clones, with some not included. The V and J calls and clone size were taken over from that table, and D and trimming were inferred from the DNA. The sample consists of around 360,000 clones, over 75% of them appearing once. Participants came from around 25 US areas, aged roughly 18 to 95 years. Two negative PCRs, clearance, or symptom resolution characterized the recovered Cohort 3 donors. CDR1 SEHNR and CDR2 FQNEAQ come from the germline V gene (reference sequence). The V segment lost 3 bases and the J segment 6 bases; nucleotides outside the gene matches: 4. The CDR3 covers 13 residues.

This rearrangement joins TRBV7-9 to TRBJ1-1; 7 bases map to TRBD1. Input material: PBMCs or T cells enriched from blood (not recorded which). This clonotype was sampled from a woman in her twenties or thirties who had recovered from COVID-19. This CDR3 reads CASSFRQGPEAFF. The CDR3 DNA reads as TGTGCCAGCAGCTTTCGACAGGGCCCTGAAGCTTTCTTT.